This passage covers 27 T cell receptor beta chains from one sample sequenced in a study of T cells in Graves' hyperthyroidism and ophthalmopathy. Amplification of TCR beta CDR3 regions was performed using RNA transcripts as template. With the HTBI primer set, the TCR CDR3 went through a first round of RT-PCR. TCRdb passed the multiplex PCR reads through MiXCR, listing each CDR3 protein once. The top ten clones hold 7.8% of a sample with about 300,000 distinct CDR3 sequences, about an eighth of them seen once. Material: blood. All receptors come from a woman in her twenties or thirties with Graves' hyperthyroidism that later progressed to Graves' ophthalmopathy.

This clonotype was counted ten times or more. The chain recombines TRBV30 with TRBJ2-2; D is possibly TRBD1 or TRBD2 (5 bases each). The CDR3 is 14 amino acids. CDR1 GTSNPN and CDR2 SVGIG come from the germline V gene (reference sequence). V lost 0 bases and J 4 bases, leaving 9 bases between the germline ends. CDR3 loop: CAWSVRGVTGELFF. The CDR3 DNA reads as TGTGCCTGGAGTGTTCGAGGGGTCACCGGGGAGCTGTTTTTT. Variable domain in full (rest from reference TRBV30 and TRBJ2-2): SQTIHQWPATLVQPVGSPLSLECTVEGTSNPNLYWYRQAAGRGLQLLFYSVGIGQISSEVPQNLSASRPQDRQFILSSKKLLLSDSGFYLCAWSVRGVTGELFFGEGSRLTVL.

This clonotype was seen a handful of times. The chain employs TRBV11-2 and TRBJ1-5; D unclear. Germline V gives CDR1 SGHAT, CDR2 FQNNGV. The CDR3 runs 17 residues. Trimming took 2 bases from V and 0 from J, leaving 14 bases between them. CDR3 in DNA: TGTGCCAGCAGCTTATTCCTAACAGCTAATAGCAATCAGCCCCAGCATTTT. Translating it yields CASSLFLTANSNQPQHF.

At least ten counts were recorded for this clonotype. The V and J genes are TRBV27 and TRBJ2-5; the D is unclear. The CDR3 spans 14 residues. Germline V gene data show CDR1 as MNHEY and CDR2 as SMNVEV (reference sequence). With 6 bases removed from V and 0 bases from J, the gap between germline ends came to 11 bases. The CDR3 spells CASRIDTDQETQYF. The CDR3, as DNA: TGTGCCAGCAGGATCGACACTGACCAAGAGACCCAGTACTTC.

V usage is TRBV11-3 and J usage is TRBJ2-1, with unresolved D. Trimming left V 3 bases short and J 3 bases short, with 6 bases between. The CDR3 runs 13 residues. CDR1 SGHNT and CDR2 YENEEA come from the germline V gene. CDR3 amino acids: CASSFFNYNEQFF. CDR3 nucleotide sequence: TGTGCCAGCAGCTTCTTCAACTACAATGAGCAGTTCTTC.

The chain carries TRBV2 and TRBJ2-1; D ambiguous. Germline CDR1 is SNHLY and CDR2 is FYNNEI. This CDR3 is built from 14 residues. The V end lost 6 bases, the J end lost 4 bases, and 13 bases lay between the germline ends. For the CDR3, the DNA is TGTGCCAGCAGCGAGACGAAGTGGTACAATGAGCAGTTCTTC. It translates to CASSETKWYNEQFF.

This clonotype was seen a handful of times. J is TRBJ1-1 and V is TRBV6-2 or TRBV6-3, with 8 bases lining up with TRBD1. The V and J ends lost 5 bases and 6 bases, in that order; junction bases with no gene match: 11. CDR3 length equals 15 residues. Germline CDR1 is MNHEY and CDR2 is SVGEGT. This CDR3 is CASSHWTGRFPEAFF. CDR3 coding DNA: TGTGCCAGCAGTCACTGGACAGGGAGGTTCCCTGAAGCTTTCTTT.

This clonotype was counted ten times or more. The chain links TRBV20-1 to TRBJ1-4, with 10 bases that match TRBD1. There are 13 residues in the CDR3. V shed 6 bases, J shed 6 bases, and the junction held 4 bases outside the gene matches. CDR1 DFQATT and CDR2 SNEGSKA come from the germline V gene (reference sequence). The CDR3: CSATDRGDEKLFF. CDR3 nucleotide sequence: TGCAGTGCCACGGACAGGGGGGATGAAAAACTGTTTTTT.

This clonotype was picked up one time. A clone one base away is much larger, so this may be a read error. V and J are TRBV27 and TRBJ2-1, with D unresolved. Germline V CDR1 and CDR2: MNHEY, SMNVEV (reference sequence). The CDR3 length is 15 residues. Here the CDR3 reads CASSLLMSSYNEQSF. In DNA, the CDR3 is TGTGCCAGCAGTTTGCTGATGAGCTCCTACAATGAGCAGTCCTTC.

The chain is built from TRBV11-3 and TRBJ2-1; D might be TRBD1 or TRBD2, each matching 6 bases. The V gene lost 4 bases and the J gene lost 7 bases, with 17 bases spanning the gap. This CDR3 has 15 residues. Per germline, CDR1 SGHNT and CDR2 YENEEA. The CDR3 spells CASSSQGTYWNEQFF. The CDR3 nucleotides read TGTGCCAGCAGCTCTCAGGGGACTTACTGGAATGAGCAGTTCTTC. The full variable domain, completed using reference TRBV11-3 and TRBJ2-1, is EAGVVQSPRYKIIEKKQPVAFWCNPISGHNTLYWYLQNLGQGPELLIRYENEEAVDDSQLPKDRFSAERLKGVDSTLKIQPAELGDSAVYLCASSSQGTYWNEQFFGPGTRLTVL.

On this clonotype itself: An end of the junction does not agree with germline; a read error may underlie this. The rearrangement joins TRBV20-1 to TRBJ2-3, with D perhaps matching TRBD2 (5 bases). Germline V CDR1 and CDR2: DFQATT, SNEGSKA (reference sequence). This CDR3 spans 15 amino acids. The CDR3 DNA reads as TGCAGTACTAGAGCTTTGATACCAGACACAGATACGCAGTATTTT. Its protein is CSTRALIPDTDTQYF.

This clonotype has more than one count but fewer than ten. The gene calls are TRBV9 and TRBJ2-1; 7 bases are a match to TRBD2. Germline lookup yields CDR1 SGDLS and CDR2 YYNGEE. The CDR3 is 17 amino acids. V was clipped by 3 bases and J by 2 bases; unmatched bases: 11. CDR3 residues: CASSEGLGGRAYNEQFF. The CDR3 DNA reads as TGTGCCAGCAGCGAGGGGCTCGGAGGGAGGGCCTACAATGAGCAGTTCTTC.

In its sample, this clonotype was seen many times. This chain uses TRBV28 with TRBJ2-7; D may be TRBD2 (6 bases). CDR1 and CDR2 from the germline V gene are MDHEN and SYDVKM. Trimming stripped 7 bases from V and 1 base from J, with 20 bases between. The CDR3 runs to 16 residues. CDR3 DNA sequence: TGTGCCAGCACTCCCCTCCAGCGGAGGGGATCCTACGAGCAGTACTTC. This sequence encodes CASTPLQRRGSYEQYF.

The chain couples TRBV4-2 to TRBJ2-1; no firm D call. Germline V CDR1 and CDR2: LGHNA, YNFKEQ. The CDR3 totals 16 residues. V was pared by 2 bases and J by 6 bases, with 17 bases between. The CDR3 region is CASSQISIPPTNEQFF. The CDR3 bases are TGTGCCAGCAGCCAAATTAGTATCCCCCCCACCAATGAGCAGTTCTTC.

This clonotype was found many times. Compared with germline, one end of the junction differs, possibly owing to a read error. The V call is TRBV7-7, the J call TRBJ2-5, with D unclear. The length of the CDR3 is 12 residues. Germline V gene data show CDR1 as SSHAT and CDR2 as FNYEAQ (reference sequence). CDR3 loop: CASSKIWETQYF. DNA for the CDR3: TGTGCTAGCAGCAAAATCTGGGAGACCCAGTACTTC.

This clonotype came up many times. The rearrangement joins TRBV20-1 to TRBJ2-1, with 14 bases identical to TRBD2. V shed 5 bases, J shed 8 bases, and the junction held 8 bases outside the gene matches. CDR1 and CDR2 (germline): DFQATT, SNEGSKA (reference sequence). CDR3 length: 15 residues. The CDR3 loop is CSAVSGLAGEYEQFF. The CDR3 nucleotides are TGCAGTGCTGTATCGGGACTAGCGGGGGAATATGAGCAGTTCTTC.

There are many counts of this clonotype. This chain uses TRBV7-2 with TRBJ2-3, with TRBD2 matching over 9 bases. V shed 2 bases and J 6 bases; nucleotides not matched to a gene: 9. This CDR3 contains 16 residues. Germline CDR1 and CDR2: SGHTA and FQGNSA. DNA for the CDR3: TGTGCCAGCAGCTTAAGGGCGGGAGGGCCTGGGGATACGCAGTATTTT. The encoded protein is CASSLRAGGPGDTQYF.

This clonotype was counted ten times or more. The CDR3 region has the DNA TGTGCCAGCAAGGTGAACTCCGGGTATGGCTACACCTTC. This gives the protein CASKVNSGYGYTF. J is TRBJ1-2 and V is TRBV6-2 or TRBV6-3; D not certain. This CDR3 has 13 amino acids. V was trimmed by 7 bases and J by 5 bases, leaving 14 bases between them. Germline values: CDR1 MNHEY, CDR2 SVGEGT.

CDR3 amino acids: CASSPPGTGIYGYTF. Written as DNA, the CDR3 is TGTGCCAGCAGCCCCCCCGGGACAGGGATCTATGGCTACACCTTC. The rearrangement uses TRBV6-1 and TRBJ1-2; 9 bases line up with TRBD1. The CDR3 is 15 residues long. After removal of 6 bases from V and 4 bases from J, the junction contained 9 bases not matched to a gene. CDR1 and CDR2 from the germline V gene are MNHNS and SASEGT.

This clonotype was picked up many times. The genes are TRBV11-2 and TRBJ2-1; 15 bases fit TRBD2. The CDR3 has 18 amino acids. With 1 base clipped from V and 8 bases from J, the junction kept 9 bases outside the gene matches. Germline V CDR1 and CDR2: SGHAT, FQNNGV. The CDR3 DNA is TGTGCCAGCAGCTTAGGAGGGACTAGCGGGAGGATGGGCTATGAGCAGTTCTTC. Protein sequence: CASSLGGTSGRMGYEQFF.

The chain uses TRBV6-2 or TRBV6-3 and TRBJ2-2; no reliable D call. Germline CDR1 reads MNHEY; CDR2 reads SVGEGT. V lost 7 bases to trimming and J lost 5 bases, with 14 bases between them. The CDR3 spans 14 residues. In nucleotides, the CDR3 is TGTGCCAGCAATCCTACCCTACCAACCGGGGAGCTGTTTTTT. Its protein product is CASNPTLPTGELFF.

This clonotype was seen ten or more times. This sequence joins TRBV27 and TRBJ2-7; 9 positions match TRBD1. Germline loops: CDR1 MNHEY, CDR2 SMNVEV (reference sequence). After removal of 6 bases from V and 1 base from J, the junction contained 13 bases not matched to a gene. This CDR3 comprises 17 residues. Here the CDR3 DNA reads TGTGCCAGCAGGCAGTTTGGGGACAGGGACCTGTCCTACGAGCAGTACTTC. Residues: CASRQFGDRDLSYEQYF.

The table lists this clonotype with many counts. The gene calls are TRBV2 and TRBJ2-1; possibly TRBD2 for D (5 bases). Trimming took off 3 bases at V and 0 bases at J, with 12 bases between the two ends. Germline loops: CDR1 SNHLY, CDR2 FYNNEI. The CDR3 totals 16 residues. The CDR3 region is CASSDVARSSYNEQFF. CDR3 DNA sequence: TGTGCCAGCAGTGATGTAGCGCGGAGCTCCTACAATGAGCAGTTCTTC.

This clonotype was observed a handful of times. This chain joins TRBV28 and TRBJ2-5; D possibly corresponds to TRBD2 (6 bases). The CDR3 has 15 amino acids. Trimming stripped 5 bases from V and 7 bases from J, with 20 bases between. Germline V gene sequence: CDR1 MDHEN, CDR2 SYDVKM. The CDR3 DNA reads TGTGCCAGCAGTCCTCACGAGGGTGGGGGAGGGACCCAGTACTTC. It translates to CASSPHEGGGGTQYF.

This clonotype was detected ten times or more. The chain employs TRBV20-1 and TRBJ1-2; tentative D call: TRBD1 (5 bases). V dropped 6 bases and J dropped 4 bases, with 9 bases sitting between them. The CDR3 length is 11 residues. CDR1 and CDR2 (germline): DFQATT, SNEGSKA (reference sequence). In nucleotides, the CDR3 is TGCAGTGCGGAAGGGGTCTATGGCTACACCTTC. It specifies CSAEGVYGYTF.

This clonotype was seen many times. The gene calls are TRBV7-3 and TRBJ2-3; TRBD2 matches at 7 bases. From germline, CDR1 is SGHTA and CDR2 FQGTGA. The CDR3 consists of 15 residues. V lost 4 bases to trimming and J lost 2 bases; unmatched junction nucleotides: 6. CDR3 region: CASSSTGGLTDTQYF. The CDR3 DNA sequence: TGTGCCAGCAGCTCAACGGGAGGACTCACAGATACGCAGTATTTT.

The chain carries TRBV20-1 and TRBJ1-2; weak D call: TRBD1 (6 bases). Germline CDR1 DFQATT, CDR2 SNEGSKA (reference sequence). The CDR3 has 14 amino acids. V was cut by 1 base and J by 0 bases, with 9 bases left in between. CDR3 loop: CSARGTDTNYGYTF. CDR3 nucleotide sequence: TGCAGTGCTAGAGGGACAGACACTAACTATGGCTACACCTTC.

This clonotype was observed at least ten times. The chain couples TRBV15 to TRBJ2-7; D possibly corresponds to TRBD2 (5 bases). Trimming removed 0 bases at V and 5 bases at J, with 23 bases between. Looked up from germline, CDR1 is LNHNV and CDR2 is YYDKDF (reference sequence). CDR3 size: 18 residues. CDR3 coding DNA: TGTGCCACCAGCAGAGATCCCGGGTACAGCGGAGCCGGCCACGAGCAGTACTTC. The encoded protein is CATSRDPGYSGAGHEQYF.